The 23 T cell receptor beta chains below all came from one sample that was sequenced in a study of blood T cell repertoires in COVID-19. This table comes from immunoSEQ multiplex PCR, and its TCRdb copy is limited to in-frame clones, with some not included. The sample has around 270,000 clones; around 84% are singletons. The sample was peripheral blood. These receptors originate from a man between 60 and 75 years old with acute or convalescent COVID-19.

This clone showed up just once. The chain uses TRBV2 and TRBJ1-6; the match to TRBD1 covers 7 bases. Germline-derived CDR1 and CDR2 are SNHLY and FYNNEI. This CDR3 contains 13 residues. V gave up 6 bases and J gave up 4 bases; unmatched junction bases: 0. The CDR3 region has the DNA TGTGCCAGCAGGACAGGGTATAATTCACCCCTCCACTTT. Translating gives CASRTGYNSPLHF.

This clone appeared a single time. This chain joins TRBV5-1 and TRBJ2-2; maybe TRBD1 (6 bases). The germline CDR1 and CDR2 sequences are SGHRS and YFSETQ. The CDR3 length is 16 residues. The germline V and J ends were trimmed by 4 bases and 3 bases, with 16 bases remaining between them. CDR3 in DNA: TGCGCCAGCAGCCCTCCTAAGACAGGCGACACCGGGGAGCTGTTTTTT. Translated: CASSPPKTGDTGELFF.

This chain joins TRBV19 and TRBJ2-7; the match to TRBD1 covers 7 bases. The CDR3 consists of 14 residues. CDR1 is LNHDA and CDR2 is SQIVND in the germline V gene (reference sequence). Trimming removed 1 base from V and 2 bases from J; junction bases left unmatched: 2. The CDR3 here is CASSIGGQTYEQYF. CDR3 sequence (DNA): TGTGCCAGTAGTATAGGGGGACAGACCTACGAGCAGTACTTC.

The chain has TRBV11-2 and TRBJ2-7; a weak D match, TRBD1 (6 bases). Germline CDR1 is SGHAT and CDR2 is FQNNGV. There are 15 residues in the CDR3. Trimming took off 4 bases at V and 3 bases at J, with 16 bases between the two ends. CDR3 DNA sequence: TGTGCCAGCAGCTCCAGGGGAATCTACGGCTACGAGCAGTACTTC. It yields the protein CASSSRGIYGYEQYF.

V usage is TRBV4-2 and J usage is TRBJ2-3; D not certain. There are 16 residues in the CDR3. V was pared by 0 bases and J by 4 bases, with 14 bases between. CDR1 and CDR2 (germline): LGHNA, YNFKEQ. The CDR3 is CASSQESTSTADTQYF. CDR3 in DNA: TGTGCCAGCAGCCAAGAGAGCACCTCTACAGCAGATACGCAGTATTTT.

The rearrangement joins TRBV21-1 to TRBJ2-2; the table's D call TRBD1 went unverified against the DNA. TRBV21-1 is tagged as a pseudogene. CDR3 length: 16 amino acids. The CDR3 coding sequence is TGTGCCACCCGCTCAATGAGACAGGGGAACCCCGGGGAGCTGTTTTTT. Its translation is CATRSMRQGNPGELFF.

The chain uses TRBV10-2 and TRBJ1-1; 7 bases agree with TRBD1. This CDR3 has 15 amino acids. The germline V gene encodes CDR1 WSHSY and CDR2 SAAADI. The ends lost 6 bases at V and 1 base at J; junction bases unmatched: 8. CDR3 protein: CASRLDRVANTEAFF. The CDR3 DNA follows: TGCGCCAGCAGACTAGACAGGGTGGCGAACACTGAAGCTTTCTTT.

This clone was seen a handful of times. The rearrangement joins TRBV5-1 to TRBJ1-1; tentative D call: TRBD1 (5 bases). Trimming shortened V by 0 bases and J by 8 bases, and 14 bases separated the two germline ends. The CDR3 loop spans 14 amino acids. From germline, CDR1 is SGHRS and CDR2 YFSETQ. This CDR3 reads CASSLEGRVGEAFF. The CDR3 bases are TGCGCCAGCAGCTTGGAGGGCAGGGTCGGCGAAGCTTTCTTT.

The rearrangement links TRBV11-2 to TRBJ2-3; 8 positions agree with TRBD2. V trimming: 1 base; J trimming: 2 bases; junction bases outside the gene matches: 8. Germline lookup yields CDR1 SGHAT and CDR2 FQNNGV. This CDR3 has 17 amino acids. CDR3 nucleotide sequence: TGTGCCAGCAGCTTAGCCCCCGAGACTAGCGTCACAGATACGCAGTATTTT. Amino acid sequence: CASSLAPETSVTDTQYF.

The chain is built from TRBV27 and TRBJ1-5, with TRBD1 as a possible D gene (5 bases). The CDR3 has 14 residues. Germline V gives CDR1 MNHEY, CDR2 SMNVEV (reference sequence). The V end was cut by 6 bases, the J end by 0 bases, with 9 bases between. The CDR3 DNA reads as TGTGCCAGCAGAGGGGATAGTAGCAATCAGCCCCAGCATTTT. It encodes CASRGDSSNQPQHF.

In this sample, this clone turned up a few times. The rearrangement uses TRBV29-1 and TRBJ1-4; no clear D. Trimming removed 4 bases from V and 8 bases from J, with 11 bases in between. This CDR3 comprises 12 residues. Per the germline V gene, CDR1 is SQVTM and CDR2 is ANQGSEA. The CDR3 region is CSVGWEREKLFF. Here the CDR3 DNA reads TGCAGCGTTGGGTGGGAGAGGGAAAAACTGTTTTTT. The entire variable domain, with the rest obtained from reference TRBV29-1 and TRBJ1-4, is as follows: SAVISQKPSRDICQRGTSLTIQCQVDSQVTMMFWYRQQPGQSLTLIATANQGSEATYESGFVIDKFPISRPNLTFSTLTVSNMSPEDSSIYLCSVGWEREKLFFGSGTQLSVL.

CDR3 nucleotides: TGTGCCAGCAGCTTGGGAGGAGTGGGGAGGGAGACCCAGTACTTC. Translated, it gives CASSLGGVGRETQYF. This chain uses TRBV5-4 with TRBJ2-5; tentatively, D is TRBD2 (6 bases). Trimming removed 0 bases from V and 5 bases from J, with 14 bases in between. Germline CDR1 and CDR2: SGHNT and YYREEE (reference sequence). The CDR3 sequence is 15 residues long.

The J gene is TRBJ2-2, the V gene TRBV18; the match to TRBD2 covers 15 bases. Per germline, CDR1 KGHSH and CDR2 LQKENI. J gave up 6 bases and V 3 bases, and 8 bases lay outside the gene matches. The CDR3 loop spans 18 amino acids. CDR3 sequence: CASSPPGLAGGKAGELFF. The CDR3 bases are TGTGCCAGCTCACCCCCGGGACTAGCGGGAGGAAAGGCCGGGGAGCTGTTTTTT.

The gene calls are TRBV27 and TRBJ1-5, with D unclear. The germline gives CDR1 MNHEY, CDR2 SMNVEV (reference sequence). The V end lost 9 bases, the J end lost 0 bases, and 9 bases lay between the germline ends. The CDR3 length is 13 residues. This CDR3 reads CASSDGSNQPQHF. For the CDR3, the DNA is TGTGCCAGTAGCGACGGTAGCAATCAGCCCCAGCATTTT.

The genes are TRBV5-6 and TRBJ2-7; a possible D gene is TRBD2 (6 bases). V was pared by 0 bases and J by 6 bases, with 16 bases between. CDR3 length equals 15 residues. The germline CDR1 and CDR2 sequences are SGHDT and YYEEEE. CDR3 in DNA: TGTGCCAGCAGCTTGGTGGCGGGAACTGGCGGCGAGCAGTACTTC. This translates into CASSLVAGTGGEQYF.

The chain links TRBV24-1 to TRBJ2-1; 12 nucleotides agree with TRBD1. The germline gives CDR1 KGHDR, CDR2 SFDVKD. V shed 4 bases and J 7 bases; nucleotides not matched to a gene: 4. The CDR3 is 15 residues long. CDR3 DNA: TGTGCCACCAGTGAGGGACAGGGGGCGCAGAATGAGCAGTTCTTC. Translating it yields CATSEGQGAQNEQFF.

This clone was seen once. This chain uses TRBV2 with TRBJ1-4; 7 bases agree with TRBD1. V lost 6 bases and J lost 12; bases outside the gene matches: 4. The germline V gene encodes CDR1 SNHLY and CDR2 FYNNEI. The CDR3 contains 11 residues. This CDR3 reads CASRQGKELFF. The CDR3 nucleotides are TGTGCCAGCAGACAGGGGAAGGAACTGTTTTTT.

This clone appeared a few times. This chain links TRBV19 with TRBJ1-1; D gene uncertain. The CDR3 is made up of 14 amino acids. CDR1 LNHDA and CDR2 SQIVND come from the germline V gene (reference sequence). The V gene lost 6 bases and the J gene lost 1 base, with 12 bases spanning the gap. CDR3 in amino acids: CASSPTTWNTEAFF. DNA for the CDR3: TGTGCCAGTAGCCCCACGACATGGAACACTGAAGCTTTCTTT.

This chain connects TRBV6-5 to TRBJ1-6; tentatively, D is TRBD1 (5 bases). V dropped 0 bases and J dropped 7 bases, with 10 bases sitting between them. The CDR3 extends over 15 amino acids. CDR1 and CDR2 (germline): MNHEY, SVGAGI. This chain's CDR3 is CASSYSWKGNSPLHF. DNA of the CDR3: TGTGCCAGCAGTTACTCATGGAAGGGGAATTCACCCCTCCACTTT.

The chain is built from TRBV14 and TRBJ2-7; TRBD1 might be the D (6 bases). The germline V gene encodes CDR1 SGHDN and CDR2 FVKESK. Trimming shortened V by 1 base and J by 4 bases, and 14 bases separated the two germline ends. There are 15 residues in the CDR3. CDR3 amino acids: CASSQAGARVYEQYF. The CDR3 DNA reads as TGTGCCAGCAGCCAAGCAGGGGCGCGGGTGTACGAGCAGTACTTC.

CDR3: CASSFVQGTGELFF. The DNA for the CDR3 is TGTGCCAGCAGTTTTGTTCAGGGCACCGGGGAGCTGTTTTTT. This chain uses TRBV27 with TRBJ2-2, with D perhaps matching TRBD1 (5 bases). Germline V CDR1 and CDR2: MNHEY, SMNVEV (reference sequence). The CDR3 length is 14 residues. Trimming cost V 3 bases and J 4 bases, with 9 bases left between them.

The chain is built from TRBV3-1 (or the pseudogene TRBV3-2) and TRBJ1-6; D not certain. The CDR3 covers 15 residues. CDR1 is LGHDT, CDR2 YNNKEL, per germline (reference sequence). V was pared by 0 bases and J by 8 bases, with 11 bases between. CDR3 nucleotide sequence: TGTGCCAGCAGCCAAGATTCCGGGGAGTATTCACCCCTCCACTTT. It codes for CASSQDSGEYSPLHF.

The chain joins TRBV15 to TRBJ2-1; the match to TRBD1 covers 8 bases. Germline lookup yields CDR1 LNHNV and CDR2 YYDKDF (reference sequence). The trim removed 0 bases at V and 16 bases at J, leaving 17 bases unmatched. The CDR3 has 16 residues. CDR3 sequence: CATSRDRGISGQVLFF. The CDR3 DNA reads as TGTGCCACCAGCAGAGATCGGGGAATCTCGGGACAGGTGTTATTCTTC.